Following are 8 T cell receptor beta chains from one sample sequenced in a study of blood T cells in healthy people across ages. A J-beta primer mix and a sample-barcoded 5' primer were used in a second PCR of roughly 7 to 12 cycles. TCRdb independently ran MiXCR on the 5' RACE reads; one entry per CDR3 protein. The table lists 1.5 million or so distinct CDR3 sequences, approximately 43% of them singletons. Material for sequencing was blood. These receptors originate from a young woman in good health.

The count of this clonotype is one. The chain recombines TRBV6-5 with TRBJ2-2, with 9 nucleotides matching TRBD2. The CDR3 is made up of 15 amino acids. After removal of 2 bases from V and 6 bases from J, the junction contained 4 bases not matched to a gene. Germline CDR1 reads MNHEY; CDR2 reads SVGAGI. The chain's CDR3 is CASSYGGGAPGELFF. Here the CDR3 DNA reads TGTGCCAGCAGTTACGGCGGGGGGGCCCCCGGGGAGCTGTTTTTT.

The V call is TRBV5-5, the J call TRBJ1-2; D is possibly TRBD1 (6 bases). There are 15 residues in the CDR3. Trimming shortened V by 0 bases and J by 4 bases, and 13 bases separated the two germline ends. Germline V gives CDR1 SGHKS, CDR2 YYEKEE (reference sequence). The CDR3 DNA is TGTGCCAGCAGCTTGGGCAGGGGTCCTTTCTATGGCTACACCTTC. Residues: CASSLGRGPFYGYTF. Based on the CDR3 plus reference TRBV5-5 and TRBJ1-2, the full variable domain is DAGVTQSPTHLIKTRGQQVTLRCSPISGHKSVSWYQQVLGQGPQFIFQYYEKEERGRGNFPDRFSARQFPNYSSELNVNALLLGDSALYLCASSLGRGPFYGYTFGSGTRLTVV.

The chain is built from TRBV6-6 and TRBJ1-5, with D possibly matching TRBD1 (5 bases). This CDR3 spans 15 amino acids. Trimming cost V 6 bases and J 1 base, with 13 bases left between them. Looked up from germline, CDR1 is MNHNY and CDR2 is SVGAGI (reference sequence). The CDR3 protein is CASRLTASSNQPQHF. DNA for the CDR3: TGTGCCAGCAGACTGACAGCTTCAAGCAATCAGCCCCAGCATTTT.

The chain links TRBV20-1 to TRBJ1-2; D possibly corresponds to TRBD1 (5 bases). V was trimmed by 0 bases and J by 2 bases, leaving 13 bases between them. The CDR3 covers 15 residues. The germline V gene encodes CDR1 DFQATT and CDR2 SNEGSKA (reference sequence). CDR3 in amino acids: CSARDFGTWNYGYTF. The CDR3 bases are TGCAGTGCTAGAGATTTCGGGACGTGGAACTATGGCTACACCTTC.

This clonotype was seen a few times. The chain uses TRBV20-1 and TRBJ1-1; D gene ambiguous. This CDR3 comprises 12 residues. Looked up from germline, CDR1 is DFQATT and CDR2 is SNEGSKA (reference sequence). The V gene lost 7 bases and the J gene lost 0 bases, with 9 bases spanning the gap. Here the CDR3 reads CSVYGLNTEAFF. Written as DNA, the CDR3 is TGCAGTGTGTACGGCCTGAACACTGAAGCTTTCTTT.

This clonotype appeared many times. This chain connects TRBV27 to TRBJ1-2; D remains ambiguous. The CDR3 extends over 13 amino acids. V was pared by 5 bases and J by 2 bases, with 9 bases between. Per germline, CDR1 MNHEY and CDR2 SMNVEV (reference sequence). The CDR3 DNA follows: TGTGCCAGCAGTGTTAGGGTGAACTATGGCTACACCTTC. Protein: CASSVRVNYGYTF.

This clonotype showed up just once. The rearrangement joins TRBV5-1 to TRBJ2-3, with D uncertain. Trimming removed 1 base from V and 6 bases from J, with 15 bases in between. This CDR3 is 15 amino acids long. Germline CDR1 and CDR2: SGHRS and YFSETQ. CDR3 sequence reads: CASSLRTAFVDTQYF. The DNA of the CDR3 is TGCGCCAGCAGCTTGCGGACGGCCTTCGTGGATACGCAGTATTTT.

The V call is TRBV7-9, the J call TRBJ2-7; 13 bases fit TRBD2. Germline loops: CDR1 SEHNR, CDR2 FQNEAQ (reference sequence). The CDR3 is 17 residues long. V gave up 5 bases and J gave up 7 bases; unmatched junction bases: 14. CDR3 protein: CASSRTSGRGYYNEQYF. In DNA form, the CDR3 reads TGTGCCAGCAGCCGGACTAGCGGGAGAGGTTACTACAATGAGCAGTACTTC.